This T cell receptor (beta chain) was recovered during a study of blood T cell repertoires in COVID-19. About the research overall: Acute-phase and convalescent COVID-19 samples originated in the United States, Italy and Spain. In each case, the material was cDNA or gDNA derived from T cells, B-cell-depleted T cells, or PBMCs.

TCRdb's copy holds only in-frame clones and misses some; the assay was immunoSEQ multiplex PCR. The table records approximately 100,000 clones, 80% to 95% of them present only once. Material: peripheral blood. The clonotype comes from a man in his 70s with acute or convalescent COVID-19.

The CDR3 DNA is TGTGCCAGCAGTTTGGATCCGGGGGGGGATGAGCAGTTCTTC. Translated, it gives CASSLDPGGDEQFF. This chain joins TRBV27 and TRBJ2-1, with 8 bases identical to TRBD2. Trimming at V came to 3 bases and at J to 8 bases, leaving 6 bases not matched to a gene. There are 14 residues in the CDR3. Germline V lookup: CDR1 MNHEY, CDR2 SMNVEV (reference sequence).